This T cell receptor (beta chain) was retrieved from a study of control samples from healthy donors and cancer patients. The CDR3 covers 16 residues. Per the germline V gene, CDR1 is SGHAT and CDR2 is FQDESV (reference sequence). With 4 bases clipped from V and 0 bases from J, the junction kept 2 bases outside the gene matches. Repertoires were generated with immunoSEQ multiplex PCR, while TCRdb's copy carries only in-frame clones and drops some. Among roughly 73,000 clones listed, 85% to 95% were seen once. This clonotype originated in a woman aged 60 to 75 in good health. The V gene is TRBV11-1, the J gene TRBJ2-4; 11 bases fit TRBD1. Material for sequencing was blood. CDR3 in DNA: TGTGCCAGCAGCTCGGACAGGGGGCTAGCCAAAAACATTCAGTACTTC. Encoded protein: CASSSDRGLAKNIQYF.